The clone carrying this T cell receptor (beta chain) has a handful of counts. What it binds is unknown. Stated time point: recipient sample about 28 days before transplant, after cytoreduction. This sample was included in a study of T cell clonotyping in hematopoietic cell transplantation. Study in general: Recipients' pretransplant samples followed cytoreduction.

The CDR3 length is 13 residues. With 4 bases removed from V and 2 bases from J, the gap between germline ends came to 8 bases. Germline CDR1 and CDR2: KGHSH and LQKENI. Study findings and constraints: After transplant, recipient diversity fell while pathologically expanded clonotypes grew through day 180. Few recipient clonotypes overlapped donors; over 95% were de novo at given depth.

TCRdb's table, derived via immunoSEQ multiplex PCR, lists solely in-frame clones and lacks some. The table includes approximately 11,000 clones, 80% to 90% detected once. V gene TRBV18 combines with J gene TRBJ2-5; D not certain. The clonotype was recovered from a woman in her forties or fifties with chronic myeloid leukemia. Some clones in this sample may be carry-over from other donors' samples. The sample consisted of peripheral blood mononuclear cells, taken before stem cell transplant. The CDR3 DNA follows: TGTGCCAGCTCACGCAACAAACAAGAGACCCAGTACTTC. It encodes CASSRNKQETQYF. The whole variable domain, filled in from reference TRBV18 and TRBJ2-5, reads NAGVMQNPRHLVRRRGQEARLRCSPMKGHSHVYWYRQLPEEGLKFMVYLQKENIIDESGMPKERFSAEFPKEGPSILRIQQVVRGDSAAYFCASSRNKQETQYFGPGTRLLVL.